A selection of T cell receptor beta chains follows, all from one sample in a study of T cell changes during pregnancy in multiple sclerosis. Data came from immunoSEQ multiplex PCR; TCRdb stores just in-frame clones and leaves some out. The sample contains under 55,000 clones, less than 95% of which appear only once. The material sequenced was CD4+ T cells from peripheral blood mononuclear cells, taken in the third trimester of pregnancy. Every receptor here comes from a female donor with multiple sclerosis, enrolled in a pregnancy study. CDR3s include the opening cysteine and the closing phenylalanine or tryptophan. D genes are given only for firm matches. Some rows mark clone size as missing; the rest say once, few, many or name a class of expanded clone.

CDR3,DNA,D,length,size,J,V
CASSLTTGDYGYTF,TGTGCCAGCAGTTTAACTACGGGGGACTATGGCTACACCTTC,-,14,once,TRBJ1-2,TRBV28
CASSPFPRDSQETQYF,TGTGCCAGTAGCCCATTCCCCCGGGACTCCCAAGAGACCCAGTACTTC,-,16,-,TRBJ2-5,TRBV19
CASSLTGNEQYF,TGTGCCAGCAGTTTAACAGGGAACGAGCAGTACTTC,-,12,once,TRBJ2-7,TRBV28
CASSSRMREKLFF,TGTGCCAGCAGCTCGCGAATGCGTGAAAAACTGTTTTTT,-,13,-,TRBJ1-4,TRBV7-2
CASSEAQIATNEKLFF,TGTGCCAGCAGTGAAGCACAGATCGCAACTAATGAAAAACTGTTTTTT,-,16,once,TRBJ1-4,TRBV2
CASSSSRAYGYTF,TGTGCCAGCAGCTCGTCCAGGGCCTATGGCTACACCTTC,-,13,-,TRBJ1-2,TRBV2
CASSQDLRGWDSNTGELFF,TGTGCCAGCAGCCAAGATCTGAGAGGGTGGGACTCGAACACCGGGGAGCTGTTTTTT,-,19,-,TRBJ2-2,TRBV4-2
CSVDGTGYEQYF,TGCAGCGTTGACGGGACAGGGTACGAGCAGTACTTC,TRBD1,12,-,TRBJ2-7,TRBV29-1
CASSASGQGYTF,TGTGCCAGCAGCGCCTCAGGGCAAGGCTACACCTTC,-,12,-,TRBJ1-2,TRBV9
CASSLALQKNTEAFF,TGCGCCAGCAGCTTGGCCCTGCAGAAGAACACTGAAGCTTTCTTT,-,15,once,TRBJ1-1,TRBV5-1
CASRPGTGLRSPLHF,TGTGCCAGCAGGCCCGGGACAGGGTTACGATCACCCCTCCACTTT,TRBD1,15,-,TRBJ1-6,TRBV27
CASSSRGDTQYF,TGTGCCAGCAGTTCCCGCGGGGATACGCAGTATTTT,-,12,-,TRBJ2-3,TRBV27
CASSQAPFITGDPEKLFF,TGTGCCAGCAGCCAAGCCCCATTCATAACAGGGGACCCGGAAAAACTGTTTTTT,TRBD1,18,-,TRBJ1-4,TRBV14
CASSLDGEITGELFF,TGCGCCAGCAGCTTGGACGGAGAAATAACCGGGGAGCTGTTTTTT,-,15,-,TRBJ2-2,TRBV5-1
CASSLTSGGANGELFF,TGCGCCAGCAGCCTAACTAGCGGGGGGGCCAACGGGGAGCTGTTTTTT,TRBD2,16,-,TRBJ2-2,TRBV5-1
CASSEGDGYTF,TGTGCCAGCAGTGAGGGCGATGGCTACACCTTC,-,11,-,TRBJ1-2,TRBV6-1
CATSRTDRVGREQYF,TGTGCCACCAGCAGAACCGACAGGGTAGGTCGCGAGCAGTACTTC,TRBD1,15,-,TRBJ2-7,TRBV15
CASSFDRDRGYEKLFF,TGTGCCAGCAGCTTCGACCGGGACAGGGGATACGAAAAACTGTTTTTT,TRBD1,16,-,TRBJ1-4,TRBV5-4
CASSFVWRAEQYF,TGTGCCAGCAGTTTTGTCTGGAGGGCCGAGCAGTACTTC,-,13,-,TRBJ2-7,TRBV27
CASMGTGARSPLHF,TGTGCCAGCATGGGAACAGGGGCACGGTCACCCCTCCACTTT,TRBD1,14,-,TRBJ1-6,TRBV2
CASSLAGRENYGYTF,TGTGCCAGCAGCTTGGCCGGTAGGGAGAACTATGGCTACACCTTC,-,15,-,TRBJ1-2,TRBV5-6
CASSFGDMNTEAFF,TGCGCCAGCAGCTTCGGTGACATGAACACTGAAGCTTTCTTT,-,14,-,TRBJ1-1,TRBV5-1
CASSLAPRDEQYF,TGTGCTAGCAGCTTAGCCCCTCGAGACGAGCAGTACTTC,-,13,-,TRBJ2-7,TRBV7-7
CASSQGYGGADTQYF,TGTGCCAGCAGCCAAGGTTATGGAGGTGCAGATACGCAGTATTTT,-,15,-,TRBJ2-3,TRBV14
CASSGGLAATDTQYF,TGTGCCAGCAGTGGAGGACTAGCGGCCACAGATACGCAGTATTTT,TRBD2,15,-,TRBJ2-3,TRBV6-1
CASSPPDRRGAGETQYF,TGTGCCAGCTCACCACCAGATCGCCGGGGGGCCGGGGAGACCCAGTACTTC,-,17,-,TRBJ2-5,TRBV18
CARSLGLVSYEQYF,TGTGCCAGAAGCTTGGGGCTAGTTAGCTACGAGCAGTACTTC,-,14,-,TRBJ2-7,TRBV5-3
CASSSGAQETQYF,TGCGCCAGCAGCTCGGGAGCACAAGAGACCCAGTACTTC,-,13,once,TRBJ2-5,TRBV5-1